This T cell receptor beta chain came from a study of cytomegalovirus exposure and HLA in healthy donors. It was with 60 Vbeta and 13 Jbeta primers that the PCR ran. TCRdb's table, derived via immunoSEQ multiplex PCR, lists solely in-frame clones and lacks some. This sample has around 120,000 clones; approximately 15% occur once, and the top ten carry 1.5% to 2%. The CDR3 runs to 13 residues. V lost 5 bases to trimming and J lost 4 bases, with 10 bases between them. Germline assignment: CDR1 SGHDT and CDR2 YYEEEE. This TCR was recovered from a woman aged 18-29 years in good health and CMV-seronegative. The rearrangement joins TRBV5-6 to TRBJ2-1; tentatively, D is TRBD2 (6 bases). Sequenced material: PBMCs. CDR3 sequence: CASSGGSYNEQFF. The CDR3 DNA is TGTGCCAGCAGTGGGGGGAGTTACAATGAGCAGTTCTTC.